Listed below are T cell receptor beta chains from one sample, sequenced in a study of CD8+ T cells in alopecia areata. Generated by immunoSEQ multiplex PCR, the TCRdb table keeps only in-frame clones and is missing some. The sample consists of roughly 230,000 clones, 40% to 55% of them appearing once. The input for sequencing was CD4+ T cells sorted from blood, taken at approximately week 37, from a patient treated with tofacitinib. The receptors stem from a human donor with alopecia areata. The CDR3 runs from the conserved cysteine through the conserved F or W. The order of the fields is V gene, clone size, J gene, D gene, CDR3 DNA, CDR3 protein. The D gene is left open where the match is weak. Size tells how often a clone was seen (once, few, many) or the class of an expanded clone, and some rows leave it out.

>TRBV30|NA|TRBJ1-3|NA
TGTGCCTGGAGCCACTCGGCTGGAAACACCATATATTTT
CAWSHSAGNTIYF
>TRBV7-2|NA|TRBJ2-5|NA
TGTGCCAGCAGCTTATTGCGTATTGAGACCCAGTACTTC
CASSLLRIETQYF
>TRBV5-1|NA|TRBJ2-1|NA
TGCGCCAGCAGCTTGAGTAGCGGCACAGAGCAGTTCTTC
CASSLSSGTEQFF
>TRBV15|NA|TRBJ2-5|NA
TGTGCCACCAGCAGAGAGCGGGAGACCCAGTACTTC
CATSRERETQYF
>TRBV15|NA|TRBJ2-5|NA
TGTGCCACCAGCAGGGATGAGGATCTACAGACCCAGTACTTC
CATSRDEDLQTQYF
>TRBV18|few|TRBJ2-1|NA
TGTGCCAGCTCGGATGGATTCTCCTACAATGAGCAGTTCTTC
CASSDGFSYNEQFF
>TRBV2|NA|TRBJ1-1|NA
TGTGCCAGCACGAGGCAGTACACTGAAGCTTTCTTT
CASTRQYTEAFF
>TRBV2|NA|TRBJ2-5|TRBD2
TGTGCCAGCAGGCCCAGGACTAGCGGGAGGGCCTCACAAGAGACCCAGTACTTC
CASRPRTSGRASQETQYF
>TRBV6-5|NA|TRBJ2-1|TRBD2
TGTGCCAGCACGCGGGAGGGCCATGATGAGCAGTTCTTC
CASTREGHDEQFF
>TRBV7-6|NA|TRBJ2-2|NA
TGTGCCAGCAGCCAGGCGGGCACCGGGGAGCTGTTTTTT
CASSQAGTGELFF
>TRBV30|NA|TRBJ2-2|NA
TGTGCCTGGAGTCCGGGACTCCTGAACACCGGGGAGCTGTTTTTT
CAWSPGLLNTGELFF
>TRBV7-2|NA|TRBJ2-3|NA
TGTGCCAGCAGCTTAGATGGTAGCGCAGATACGCAGTATTTT
CASSLDGSADTQYF
>TRBV5-1|NA|TRBJ1-2|NA
TGCGCCAGCAGCTTGTCGGACAGCTACTATGGCTACACCTTC
CASSLSDSYYGYTF
>TRBV5-1|NA|TRBJ2-5|NA
TGCGCCAGCAGCTTCGCTGAAGAGACCCAGTACTTC
CASSFAEETQYF
>TRBV15|once|TRBJ2-1|TRBD2
TGTGCCACCAGCAGAGATCCGGGGGCTAGCGGGAGCTATGAGCAGTTCTTC
CATSRDPGASGSYEQFF
>TRBV7-2|few|TRBJ2-7|TRBD2
TGTGCCAGCAGCATCCAAGGACTAGCTAGCTACGAGCAGTACTTC
CASSIQGLASYEQYF
>TRBV4-1|NA|TRBJ2-7|NA
TGCGCCAGCAGCCAAGACGCGGACCTCTCCTACGAGCAGTACTTC
CASSQDADLSYEQYF